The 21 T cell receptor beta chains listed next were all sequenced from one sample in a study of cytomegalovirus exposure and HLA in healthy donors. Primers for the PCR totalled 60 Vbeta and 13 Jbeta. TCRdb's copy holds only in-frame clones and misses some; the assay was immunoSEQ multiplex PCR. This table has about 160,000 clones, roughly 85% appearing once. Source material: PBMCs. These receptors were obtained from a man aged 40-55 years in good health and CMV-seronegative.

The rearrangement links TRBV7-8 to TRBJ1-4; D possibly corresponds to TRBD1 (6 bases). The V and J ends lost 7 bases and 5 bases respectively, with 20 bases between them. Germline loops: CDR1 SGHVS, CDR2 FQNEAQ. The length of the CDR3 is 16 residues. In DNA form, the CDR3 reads TGTGCCAGCAACCGTCGGGCCAGGGGAACAAATGAAAAACTGTTTTTT. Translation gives CASNRRARGTNEKLFF.

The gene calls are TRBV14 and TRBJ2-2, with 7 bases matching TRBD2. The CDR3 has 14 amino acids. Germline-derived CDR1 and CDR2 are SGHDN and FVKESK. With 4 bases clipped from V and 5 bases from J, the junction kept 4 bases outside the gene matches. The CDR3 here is CASSPRRGTGELFF. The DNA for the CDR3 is TGTGCCAGCAGCCCCCGGCGGGGGACCGGGGAGCTGTTTTTT.

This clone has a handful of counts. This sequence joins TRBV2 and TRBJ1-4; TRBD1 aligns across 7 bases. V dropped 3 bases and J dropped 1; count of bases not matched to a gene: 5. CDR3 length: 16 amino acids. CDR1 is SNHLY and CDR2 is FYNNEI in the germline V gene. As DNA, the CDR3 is TGTGCCAGCAGTGACGTGCAGGGGGGAACTAATGAAAAACTGTTTTTT. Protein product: CASSDVQGGTNEKLFF. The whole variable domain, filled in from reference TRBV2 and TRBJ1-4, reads EPEVTQTPSHQVTQMGQEVILRCVPISNHLYFYWYRQILGQKVEFLVSFYNNEISEKSEIFDDQFSVERPDGSNFTLKIRSTKLEDSAMYFCASSDVQGGTNEKLFFGSGTQLSVL.

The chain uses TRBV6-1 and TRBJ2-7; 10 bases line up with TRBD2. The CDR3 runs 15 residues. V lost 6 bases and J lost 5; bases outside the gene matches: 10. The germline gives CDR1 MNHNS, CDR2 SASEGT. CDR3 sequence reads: CASSGTSGKFHEQYF. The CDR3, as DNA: TGTGCCAGCAGCGGTACTAGCGGGAAGTTCCACGAGCAGTACTTC.

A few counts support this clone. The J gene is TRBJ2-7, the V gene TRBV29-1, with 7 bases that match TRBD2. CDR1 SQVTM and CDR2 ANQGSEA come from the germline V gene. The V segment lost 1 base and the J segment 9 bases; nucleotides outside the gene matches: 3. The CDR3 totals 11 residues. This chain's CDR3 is CSVEGGGGQYF. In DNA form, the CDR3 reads TGCAGCGTTGAAGGGGGGGGAGGGCAGTACTTC.

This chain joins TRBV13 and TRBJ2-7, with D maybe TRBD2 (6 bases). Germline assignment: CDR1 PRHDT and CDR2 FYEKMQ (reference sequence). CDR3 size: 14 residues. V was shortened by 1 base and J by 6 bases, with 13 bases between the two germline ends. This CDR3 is CASSLAGGLSEQYF. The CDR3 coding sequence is TGTGCCAGCAGCTTAGCTGGGGGACTCTCCGAGCAGTACTTC.

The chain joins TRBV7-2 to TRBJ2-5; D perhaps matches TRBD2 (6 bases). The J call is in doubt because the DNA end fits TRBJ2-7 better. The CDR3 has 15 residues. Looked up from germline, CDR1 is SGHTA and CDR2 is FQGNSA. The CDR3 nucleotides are TGTGCCAGCAGCTTAGTGGGGGGAGCGAACTACGAGCAGTACTTC. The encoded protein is CASSLVGGANYEQYF.

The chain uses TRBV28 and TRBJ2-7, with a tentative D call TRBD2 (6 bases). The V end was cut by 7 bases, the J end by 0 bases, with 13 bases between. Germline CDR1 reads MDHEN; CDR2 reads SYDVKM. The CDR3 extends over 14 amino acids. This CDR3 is CASKSGGSSYEQYF. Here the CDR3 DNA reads TGTGCCAGCAAGTCTGGAGGGAGCTCCTACGAGCAGTACTTC.

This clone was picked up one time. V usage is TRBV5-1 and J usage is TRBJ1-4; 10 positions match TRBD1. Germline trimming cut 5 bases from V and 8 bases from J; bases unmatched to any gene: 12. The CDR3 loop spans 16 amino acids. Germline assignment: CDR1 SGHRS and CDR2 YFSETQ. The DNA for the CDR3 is TGCGCCAGCAGTGTGACAGGGGGCGGGGAGGGCGAAAAACTGTTTTTT. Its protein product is CASSVTGGGEGEKLFF.

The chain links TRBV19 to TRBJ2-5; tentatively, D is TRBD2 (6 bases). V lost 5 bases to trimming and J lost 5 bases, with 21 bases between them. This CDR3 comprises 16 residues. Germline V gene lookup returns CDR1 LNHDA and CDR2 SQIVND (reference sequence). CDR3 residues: CASSEGGAPTRETQYF. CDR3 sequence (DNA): TGTGCCAGTAGTGAGGGAGGAGCCCCAACGCGGGAGACCCAGTACTTC.

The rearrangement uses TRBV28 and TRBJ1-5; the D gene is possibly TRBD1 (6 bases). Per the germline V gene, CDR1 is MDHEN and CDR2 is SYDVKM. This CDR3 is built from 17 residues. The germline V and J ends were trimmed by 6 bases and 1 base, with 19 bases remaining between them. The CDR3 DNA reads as TGTGCCAGCAGGTACAGGGTCCTCCCTCTCAGCAATCAGCCCCAGCATTTT. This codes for CASRYRVLPLSNQPQHF.

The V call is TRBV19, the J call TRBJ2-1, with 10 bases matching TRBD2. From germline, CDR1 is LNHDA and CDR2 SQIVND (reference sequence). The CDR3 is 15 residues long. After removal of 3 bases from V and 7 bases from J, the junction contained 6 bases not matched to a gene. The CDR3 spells CASSILAGVTNEQFF. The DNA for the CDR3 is TGTGCCAGTAGTATCCTAGCGGGAGTTACAAATGAGCAGTTCTTC.

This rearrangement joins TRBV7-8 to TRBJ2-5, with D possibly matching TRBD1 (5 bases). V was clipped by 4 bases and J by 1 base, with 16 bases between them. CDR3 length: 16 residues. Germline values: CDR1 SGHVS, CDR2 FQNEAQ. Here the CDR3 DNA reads TGTGCCAGCAGCTACCTCGTGGGGCGGAGCCAAGAGACCCAGTACTTC. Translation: CASSYLVGRSQETQYF.

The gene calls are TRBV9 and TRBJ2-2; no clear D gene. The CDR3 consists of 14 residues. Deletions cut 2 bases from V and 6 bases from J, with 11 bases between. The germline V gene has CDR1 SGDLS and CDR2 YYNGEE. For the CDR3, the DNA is TGTGCCAGCAGCGTCCACAGCAACCCCGGGGAGCTGTTTTTT. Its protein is CASSVHSNPGELFF.

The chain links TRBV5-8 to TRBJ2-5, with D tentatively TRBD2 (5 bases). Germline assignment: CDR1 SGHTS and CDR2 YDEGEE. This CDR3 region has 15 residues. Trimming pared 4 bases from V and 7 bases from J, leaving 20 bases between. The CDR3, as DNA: TGTGCCAGCAGCCCCAGACTAAGCGGCCCGAGGACCCAGTACTTC. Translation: CASSPRLSGPRTQYF.

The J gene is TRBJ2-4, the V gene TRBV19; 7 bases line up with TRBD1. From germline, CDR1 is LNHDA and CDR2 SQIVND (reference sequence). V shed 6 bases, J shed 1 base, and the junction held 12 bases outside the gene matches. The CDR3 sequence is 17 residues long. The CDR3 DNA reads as TGTGCCAGTAGCCCGGAGAGGGGGCGCCCCGCCAAAAACATTCAGTACTTC. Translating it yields CASSPERGRPAKNIQYF.

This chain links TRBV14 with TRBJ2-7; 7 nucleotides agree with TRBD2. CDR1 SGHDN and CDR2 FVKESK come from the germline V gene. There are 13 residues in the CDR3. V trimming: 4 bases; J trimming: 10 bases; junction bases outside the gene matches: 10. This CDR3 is CASSPARASGQYF. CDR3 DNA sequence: TGTGCCAGCAGCCCCGCTCGGGCTAGCGGCCAGTACTTC. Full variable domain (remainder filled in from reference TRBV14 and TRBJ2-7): EAGVTQFPSHSVIEKGQTVTLRCDPISGHDNLYWYRRVMGKEIKFLLHFVKESKQDESGMPNNRFLAERTGGTYSTLKVQPAELEDSGVYFCASSPARASGQYFGPGTRLTVT.

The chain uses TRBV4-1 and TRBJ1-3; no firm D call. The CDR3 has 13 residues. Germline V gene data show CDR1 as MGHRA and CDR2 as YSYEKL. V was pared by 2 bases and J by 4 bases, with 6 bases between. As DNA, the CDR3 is TGCGCCAGCAGCCAACTCAGGGGAAACACCATATATTTT. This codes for CASSQLRGNTIYF.

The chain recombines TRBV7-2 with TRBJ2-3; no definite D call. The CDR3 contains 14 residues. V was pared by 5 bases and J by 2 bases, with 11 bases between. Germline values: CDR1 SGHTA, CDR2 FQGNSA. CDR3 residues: CASSRIGPTDTQYF. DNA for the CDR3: TGTGCCAGCAGCCGTATTGGGCCCACAGATACGCAGTATTTT.

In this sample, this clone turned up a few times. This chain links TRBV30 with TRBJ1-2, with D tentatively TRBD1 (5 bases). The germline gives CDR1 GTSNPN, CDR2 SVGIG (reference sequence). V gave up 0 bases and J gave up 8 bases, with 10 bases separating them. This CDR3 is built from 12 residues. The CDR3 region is CAWSVSGGGYTF. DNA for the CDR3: TGTGCCTGGAGTGTATCCGGGGGGGGCTACACCTTC.

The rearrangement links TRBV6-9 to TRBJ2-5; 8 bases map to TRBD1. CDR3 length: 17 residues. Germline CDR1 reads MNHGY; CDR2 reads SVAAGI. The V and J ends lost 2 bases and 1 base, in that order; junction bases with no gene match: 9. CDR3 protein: CASSYRQTGDIQETQYF. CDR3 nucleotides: TGTGCCAGCAGTTATAGGCAGACAGGGGACATCCAAGAGACCCAGTACTTC.